The 14 T cell receptor beta chains presented below share a single source sample, sequenced in a study of CD8 T cells in ankylosing spondylitis. Study-wide results and limits: About 8 highly homologous variants made up a TCR beta motif that seemed to typify ankylosing spondylitis blood.

TCRdb re-called the 5' RACE reads with MiXCR, one entry per CDR3 protein. This sample has about 210,000 distinct CDR3 sequences, with approximately 7.4% found just once. For these TCRs, the target antigens are not known. The specimen sequenced was blood, either unsorted or a sorted T cell fraction (not recorded which). The receptor source for this set is a male donor with ankylosing spondylitis.

This clonotype has ten or more counts. The CDR3 sequence: CASSLGPSPTDTQYF. CDR3 sequence (DNA): TGTGCCAGCAGCTTAGGACCGTCCCCCACAGATACGCAGTATTTT. V gene TRBV7-9 combines with J gene TRBJ2-3; D unresolved. This CDR3 is built from 15 residues. CDR1 SEHNR and CDR2 FQNEAQ come from the germline V gene (reference sequence). Trimming pared 1 base from V and 2 bases from J, leaving 10 bases between.

This chain uses TRBV21-1 with TRBJ1-5; the table's TRBD1 call for D was not verified on the DNA. TRBV21-1 is flagged as a pseudogene. CDR3 size: 15 residues. Written as DNA, the CDR3 is TGTGCCAGCATGCCCCGGGACAGCTACAATCAGCCCCAGCATTTT. It specifies CASMPRDSYNQPQHF.

This clonotype was observed a handful of times. The gene calls are TRBV28 and TRBJ1-4; perhaps TRBD1 as D (6 bases). Germline values: CDR1 MDHEN, CDR2 SYDVKM. CDR3 size: 15 residues. Trimming shortened V by 3 bases and J by 3 bases, and 11 bases separated the two germline ends. CDR3 sequence reads: CASSFTGRPNEKLFF. CDR3 DNA: TGTGCCAGCAGTTTTACAGGGCGCCCTAATGAAAAACTGTTTTTT.

In this sample, this clonotype turned up once. It may be a read error: a sequence one base away is much more abundant. This chain uses TRBV11-2 with TRBJ2-7; 7 bases agree with TRBD2. This CDR3 is built from 14 residues. The V gene's germline CDR1 is SGHAT and CDR2 FQNNGV. DNA for the CDR3: TGTGCCAGCAGCTTCGCGGGGGAGCGCTACGAGCTGTACTTC. Protein product: CASSFAGERYELYF.

This clonotype came up many times. The chain joins TRBV20-1 to TRBJ1-5; TRBD1 matches 7 bases. The germline gives CDR1 DFQATT, CDR2 SNEGSKA (reference sequence). The CDR3 runs to 14 residues. Trimming removed 5 bases from V and 3 bases from J; junction bases left unmatched: 7. CDR3 in amino acids: CSAEGAGHNQPQHF. The CDR3 coding sequence is TGCAGTGCTGAGGGGGCAGGGCACAATCAGCCCCAGCATTTT.

This chain connects TRBV4-3 to TRBJ1-5; D is undetermined. Germline CDR1 reads LGHNA; CDR2 reads YSLEER. This CDR3 comprises 16 residues. Trimming cost V 4 bases and J 4 bases, with 17 bases left between them. The CDR3 is CASSPSPGLRNQPQHF. In DNA, the CDR3 is TGCGCCAGCAGCCCGTCCCCCGGGCTCAGAAATCAGCCCCAGCATTTT.

This clonotype was seen repeatedly, ten times or more. The chain links TRBV5-5 to TRBJ2-7; D call uncertain. V was clipped by 0 bases and J by 0 bases, with 7 bases between them. The CDR3 spans 14 residues. CDR1 and CDR2 from the germline V gene are SGHKS and YYEKEE (reference sequence). The CDR3 sequence: CASSLVRTSYEQYF. In DNA, the CDR3 is TGTGCCAGCAGCTTGGTTCGGACCTCCTACGAGCAGTACTTC.

This clonotype was seen ten or more times. This sequence joins TRBV12-3 or TRBV12-4 and TRBJ2-3; D possibly uses TRBD1 or TRBD2 (5 bases each). The length of the CDR3 is 14 residues. Trimming removed 7 bases at V and 1 base at J, with 12 bases between. CDR3 bases: TGTGCCAGCACCCGGGGCCTGCGCACAGATACGCAGTATTTT. This sequence encodes CASTRGLRTDTQYF.

This clonotype was detected ten times or more. The chain has TRBV9 and TRBJ2-7, with D possibly being TRBD1 (6 bases). V was trimmed by 3 bases and J by 2 bases, leaving 12 bases between them. The CDR3 extends over 14 amino acids. Germline V lookup: CDR1 SGDLS, CDR2 YYNGEE. The CDR3 DNA is TGTGCCAGCAGCGCGGGACATACTACCTACGAGCAGTACTTC. Translated: CASSAGHTTYEQYF.

This clonotype was picked up many times. The J gene is TRBJ2-1, the V gene TRBV20-1; D is undetermined. In germline, CDR1 is DFQATT, CDR2 SNEGSKA (reference sequence). The ends were cut back, 0 bases at V and 13 bases at J, with 10 bases in the middle. The CDR3 is made up of 11 amino acids. The CDR3 DNA follows: TGCAGTGCTAGAGAGGCAGGTTATCAGTTCTTC. This sequence encodes CSAREAGYQFF.

Many counts were recorded for this clonotype. J is TRBJ2-7 and V is TRBV5-6; D not resolved. The CDR3 length is 12 residues. The germline V gene has CDR1 SGHDT and CDR2 YYEEEE. Trimming took 1 base from V and 4 from J, leaving 6 bases between them. In DNA, the CDR3 is TGTGCCAGCAGCTTGAGTCAGTACGAGCAGTACTTC. Amino acid sequence: CASSLSQYEQYF.

This clonotype was observed a handful of times. The chain recombines TRBV15 with TRBJ1-1; no firm D call. The CDR3 sequence is 14 residues long. Germline V lookup: CDR1 LNHNV, CDR2 YYDKDF (reference sequence). With 5 bases removed from V and 0 bases from J, the gap between germline ends came to 10 bases. CDR3 loop: CATSHNSMNTEAFF. The CDR3 DNA reads as TGTGCCACCAGCCACAACAGCATGAACACTGAAGCTTTCTTT.

This chain links TRBV5-1 with TRBJ1-4; no clear D. This CDR3 has 14 residues. The V gene lost 6 bases and the J gene lost 2 bases, with 11 bases spanning the gap. CDR1 is SGHRS and CDR2 is YFSETQ in the germline V gene. CDR3 sequence reads: CASTQDATNEKLFF. Written as DNA, the CDR3 is TGCGCCAGCACGCAGGACGCCACTAATGAAAAACTGTTTTTT.

V and J are TRBV27 and TRBJ2-7; 7 bases match TRBD1. This CDR3 region has 16 residues. The V segment lost 0 bases and the J segment 2 bases; nucleotides outside the gene matches: 7. Germline V gene lookup returns CDR1 MNHEY and CDR2 SMNVEV (reference sequence). Written as DNA, the CDR3 is TGTGCCAGCAGTTTATCGCCAGGGGGTGGGGCCTACGAGCAGTACTTC. It specifies CASSLSPGGGAYEQYF.